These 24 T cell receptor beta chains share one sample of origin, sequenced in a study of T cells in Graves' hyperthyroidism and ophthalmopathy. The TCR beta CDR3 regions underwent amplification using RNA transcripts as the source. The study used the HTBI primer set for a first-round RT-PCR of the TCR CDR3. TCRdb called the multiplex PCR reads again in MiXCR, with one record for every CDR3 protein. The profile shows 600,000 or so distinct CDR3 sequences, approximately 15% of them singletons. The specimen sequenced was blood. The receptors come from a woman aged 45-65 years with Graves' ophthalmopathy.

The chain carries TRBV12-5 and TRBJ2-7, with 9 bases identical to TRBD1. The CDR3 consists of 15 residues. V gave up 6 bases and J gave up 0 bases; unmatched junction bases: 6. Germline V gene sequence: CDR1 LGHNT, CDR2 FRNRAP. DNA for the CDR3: TGTGCTAGTGGGGTTGGACAGGGGCTCTCCTACGAGCAGTACTTC. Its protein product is CASGVGQGLSYEQYF.

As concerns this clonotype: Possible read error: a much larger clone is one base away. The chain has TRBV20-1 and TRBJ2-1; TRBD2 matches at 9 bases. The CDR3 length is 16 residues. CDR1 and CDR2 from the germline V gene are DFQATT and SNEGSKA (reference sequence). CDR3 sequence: CSASRIAGEFYNEQLF. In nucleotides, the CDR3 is TGCAGTGCTAGTCGGATAGCGGGAGAGTTTTACAATGAGCAGCTCTTC.

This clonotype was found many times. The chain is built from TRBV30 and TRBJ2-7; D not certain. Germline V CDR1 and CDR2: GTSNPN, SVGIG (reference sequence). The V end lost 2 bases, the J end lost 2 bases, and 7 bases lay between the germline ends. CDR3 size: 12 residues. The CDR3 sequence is CAWSRAPYEQYF. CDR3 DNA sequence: TGTGCCTGGAGTCGGGCCCCCTACGAGCAGTACTTC.

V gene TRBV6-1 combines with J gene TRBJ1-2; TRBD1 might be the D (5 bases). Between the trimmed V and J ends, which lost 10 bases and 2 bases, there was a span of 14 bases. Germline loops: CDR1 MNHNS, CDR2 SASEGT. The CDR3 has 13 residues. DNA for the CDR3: TGTGCCACGAGACAGCACATCAACTATGGCTACACCTTC. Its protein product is CATRQHINYGYTF.

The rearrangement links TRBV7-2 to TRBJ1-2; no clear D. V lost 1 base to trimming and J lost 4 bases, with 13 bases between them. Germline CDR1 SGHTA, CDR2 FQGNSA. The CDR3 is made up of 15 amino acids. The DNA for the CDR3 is TGTGCCAGCAGCTTAGAGGTCAGCCCTGTCTATGGCTACACCTTC. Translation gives CASSLEVSPVYGYTF.

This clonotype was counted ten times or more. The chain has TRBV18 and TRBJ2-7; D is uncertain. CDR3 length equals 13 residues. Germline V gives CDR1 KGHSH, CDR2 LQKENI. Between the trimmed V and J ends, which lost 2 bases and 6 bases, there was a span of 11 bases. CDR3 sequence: CASSPGQVFEQYF. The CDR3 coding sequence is TGTGCCAGCTCACCAGGGCAGGTTTTCGAGCAGTACTTC.

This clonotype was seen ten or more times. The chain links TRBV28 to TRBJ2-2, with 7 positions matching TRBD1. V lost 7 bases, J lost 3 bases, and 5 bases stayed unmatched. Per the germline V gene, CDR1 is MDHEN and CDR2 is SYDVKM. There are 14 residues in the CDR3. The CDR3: CASMRGRYTGELFF. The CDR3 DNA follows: TGTGCCAGCATGAGGGGGCGGTACACCGGGGAGCTGTTTTTT.

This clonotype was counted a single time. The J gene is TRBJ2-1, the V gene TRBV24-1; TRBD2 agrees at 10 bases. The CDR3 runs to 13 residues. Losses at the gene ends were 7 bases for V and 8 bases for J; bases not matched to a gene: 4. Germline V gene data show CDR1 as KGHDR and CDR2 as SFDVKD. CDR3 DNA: TGTGCCACCAGGGGGGGACTAGCGCATGAGCAGTTCTTC. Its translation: CATRGGLAHEQFF.

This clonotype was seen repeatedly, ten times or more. The CDR3 nucleotides are TGCAGTGCCGGGTTCGTAGGAGGGCGCGGCTACACCTTC. Translating gives CSAGFVGGRGYTF. The chain links TRBV20-1 to TRBJ1-2; D ambiguous. The germline gives CDR1 DFQATT, CDR2 SNEGSKA (reference sequence). The CDR3 length is 13 residues. Trimming shortened V by 6 bases and J by 8 bases, and 19 bases separated the two germline ends.

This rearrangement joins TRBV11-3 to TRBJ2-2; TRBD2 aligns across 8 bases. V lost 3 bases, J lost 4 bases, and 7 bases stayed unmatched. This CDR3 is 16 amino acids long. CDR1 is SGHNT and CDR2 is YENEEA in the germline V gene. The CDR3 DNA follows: TGTGCCAGCAGCTTGGGAGCGGGAGTGATCACCGGGGAGCTGTTTTTT. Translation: CASSLGAGVITGELFF.

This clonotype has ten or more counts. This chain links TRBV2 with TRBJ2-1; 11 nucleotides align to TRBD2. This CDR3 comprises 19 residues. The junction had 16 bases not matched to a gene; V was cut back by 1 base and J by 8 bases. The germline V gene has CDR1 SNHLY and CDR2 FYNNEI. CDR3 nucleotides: TGTGCCAGCAGTGAAGTACCCTTCTTGGATAGCGGGAGGGGGGATGAGCAGTTCTTC. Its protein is CASSEVPFLDSGRGDEQFF.

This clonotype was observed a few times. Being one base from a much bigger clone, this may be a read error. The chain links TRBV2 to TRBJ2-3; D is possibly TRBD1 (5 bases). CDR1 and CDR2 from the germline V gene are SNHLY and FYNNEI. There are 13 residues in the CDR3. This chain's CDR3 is CANKTQSTGTQYF. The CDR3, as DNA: TGTGCCAATAAGACACAGAGCACAGGTACGCAGTATTTT. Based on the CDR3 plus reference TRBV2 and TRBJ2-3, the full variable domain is EPEVTQTPSHQVTQMGQEVILRCVPISNHLYFYWYRQILGQKVEFLVSFYNNEISEKSEIFDDQFSVERPDGSNFTLKIRSTKLEDSAMYFCANKTQSTGTQYFGPGTRLTVL.

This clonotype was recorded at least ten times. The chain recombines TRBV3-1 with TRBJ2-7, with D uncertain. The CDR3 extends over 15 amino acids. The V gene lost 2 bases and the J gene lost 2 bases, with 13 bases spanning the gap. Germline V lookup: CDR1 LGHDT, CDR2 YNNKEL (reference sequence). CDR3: CASSQFSTGTYEQYF. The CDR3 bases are TGTGCCAGCAGCCAATTCTCGACTGGAACCTACGAGCAGTACTTC.

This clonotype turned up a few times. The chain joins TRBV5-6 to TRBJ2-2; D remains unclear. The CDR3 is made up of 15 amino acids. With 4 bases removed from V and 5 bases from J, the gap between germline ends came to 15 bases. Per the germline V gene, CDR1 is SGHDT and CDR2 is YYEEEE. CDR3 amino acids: CASSLRVQLTGELFF. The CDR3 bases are TGTGCCAGCAGCCTCCGGGTCCAATTGACCGGGGAGCTGTTTTTT.

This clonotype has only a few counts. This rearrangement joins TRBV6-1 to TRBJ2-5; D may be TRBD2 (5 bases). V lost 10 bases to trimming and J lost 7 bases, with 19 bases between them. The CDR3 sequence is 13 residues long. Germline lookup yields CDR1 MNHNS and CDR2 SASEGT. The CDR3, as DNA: TGTGCCACCTTCGGAATAGCCAGCGGGACCCAGTACTTC. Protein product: CATFGIASGTQYF.

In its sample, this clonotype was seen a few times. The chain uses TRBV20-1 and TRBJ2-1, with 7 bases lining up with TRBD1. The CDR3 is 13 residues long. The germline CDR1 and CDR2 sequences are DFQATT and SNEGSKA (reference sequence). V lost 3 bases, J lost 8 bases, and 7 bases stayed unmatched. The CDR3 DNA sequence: TGCAGTGCTAGCACAGGGGAATTCGATGAGCAGTTCTTC. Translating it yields CSASTGEFDEQFF.

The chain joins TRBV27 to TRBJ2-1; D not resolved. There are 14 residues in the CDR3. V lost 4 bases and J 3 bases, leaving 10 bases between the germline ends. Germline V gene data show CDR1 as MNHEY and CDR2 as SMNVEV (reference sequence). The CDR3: CASSSTADYNEQFF. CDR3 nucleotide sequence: TGTGCCAGCAGTTCTACGGCGGACTACAATGAGCAGTTCTTC.

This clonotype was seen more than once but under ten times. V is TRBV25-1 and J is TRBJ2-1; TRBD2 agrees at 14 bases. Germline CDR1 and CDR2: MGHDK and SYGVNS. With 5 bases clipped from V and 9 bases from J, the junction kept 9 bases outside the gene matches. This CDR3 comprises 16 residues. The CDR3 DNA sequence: TGTGCCAGCAGTACCCTAGGAGGACTAGCGGGGGGTGAGCAGTTCTTC. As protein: CASSTLGGLAGGEQFF.

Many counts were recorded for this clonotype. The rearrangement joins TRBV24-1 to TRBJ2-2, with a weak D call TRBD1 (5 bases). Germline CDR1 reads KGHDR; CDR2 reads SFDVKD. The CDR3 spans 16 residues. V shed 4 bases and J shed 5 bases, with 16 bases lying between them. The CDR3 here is CATSDNPTATTGELFF. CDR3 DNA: TGTGCCACCAGTGACAATCCGACAGCCACTACCGGGGAGCTGTTTTTT.

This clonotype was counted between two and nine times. The CDR3 sequence: CASRDSGRVSGELFF. CDR3 bases: TGTGCCAGCAGAGATAGCGGGAGGGTTTCCGGGGAGCTGTTTTTT. The rearrangement links TRBV3-1 to TRBJ2-2, with TRBD2 identical over 11 bases. Trimming took 6 bases from V and 6 from J; bases not matched to a gene: 6. The CDR3 runs to 15 residues. Germline V gives CDR1 LGHDT, CDR2 YNNKEL (reference sequence).

CDR3: CASRPTGTSGIQQYF. The CDR3 DNA follows: TGTGCCAGTAGGCCAACCGGGACTAGCGGGATTCAGCAGTACTTC. The chain has TRBV19 and TRBJ2-7; TRBD2 matches at 13 bases. CDR1 and CDR2 from the germline V gene are LNHDA and SQIVND (reference sequence). The CDR3 runs to 15 residues. Trimming at V came to 6 bases and at J to 8 bases, leaving 10 bases not matched to a gene.

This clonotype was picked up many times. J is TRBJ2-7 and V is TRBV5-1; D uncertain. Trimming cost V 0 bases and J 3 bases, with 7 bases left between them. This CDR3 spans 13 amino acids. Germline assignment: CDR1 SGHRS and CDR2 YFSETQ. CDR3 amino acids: CASSLDGSYEQYF. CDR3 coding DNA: TGCGCCAGCAGCTTGGATGGAAGCTACGAGCAGTACTTC.

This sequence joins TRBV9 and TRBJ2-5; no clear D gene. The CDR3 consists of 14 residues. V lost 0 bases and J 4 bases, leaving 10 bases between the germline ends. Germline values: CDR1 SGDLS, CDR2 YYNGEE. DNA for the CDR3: TGTGCCAGCAGCGTAGAGGGTCAGTTAGAGACCCAGTACTTC. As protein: CASSVEGQLETQYF.

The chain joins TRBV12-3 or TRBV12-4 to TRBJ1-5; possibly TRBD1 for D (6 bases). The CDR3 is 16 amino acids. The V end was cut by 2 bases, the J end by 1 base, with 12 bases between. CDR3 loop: CASSLSVGQSNQPQHF. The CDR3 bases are TGTGCCAGCAGTTTATCCGTTGGACAGAGCAATCAGCCCCAGCATTTT.